The sequence of this T cell receptor (beta chain) was determined in a study of T cells after yellow fever vaccination. Points from the study as a whole: The booster response re-showed most primary clones: approximately 95% CD4, 88% CD8. It was the secondary response that reached its peak faster, day 5 versus 15, but it was weaker.

Concerning this clonotype itself: As yet, its antigen is unknown.

Germline V gene sequence: CDR1 SGHTA, CDR2 FQGNSA. V was pared by 1 base and J by 0 bases, with 13 bases between. This CDR3 is 17 amino acids long. A 5'RACE template-switching step, the method used to make TCR cDNA, added a universal primer site and UMIs. MiXCR, run by TCRdb on the 5' RACE reads, gives a single entry per CDR3 protein. The table includes about 350,000 distinct CDR3 sequences, around 10% detected once. The receptor was isolated from a man aged 18 to 30 who received the YFV17D yellow fever vaccine. Sequenced here: PBMCs, sampled on the day of the first yellow fever vaccination. The genes are TRBV7-2 and TRBJ2-1; either TRBD1 or TRBD2 may supply D (5 bases each). CDR3 amino acids: CASSLGGWGSSYNEQFF. The CDR3 DNA reads as TGTGCCAGCAGCTTAGGTGGTTGGGGGAGCTCCTACAATGAGCAGTTCTTC.